Included here is one TCR beta chain sequence, with context. Its antigen target is currently unknown. The record has no base qualities; no much larger clone is one base away. A second Seattle source provided samples from volunteer blood donors who had recovered from COVID-19. Each collaborating institution followed its own protocols to collect whole blood in K2EDTA tubes. For TCRbeta analysis, collaborators shipped samples as frozen whole blood, isolated PBMCs, or DNA extracted from either of those sample types. This sample is part of a study of blood T cell repertoires in COVID-19 (dated by TCRdb to 2020 to 2021). Study-level background: Samples covering the acute and convalescent phases of COVID-19 were provided by collaborators in the United States, Italy and Spain. The repertoires were released in a freely available public database intended as a resource for research on the immune response to SARS-CoV-2. The dataset comprised deeply sampled blood TCRbeta repertoires from subjects exposed to, actively infected with, or recovered from COVID-19. The sample metadata nearly always contained a de-identified subject ID, COVID-19 status, age in years and sex. Samples were obtained from the ongoing ImmuneRACE study (first 160 participants) and from 1,200 or so subjects provided by 6 global collaborators. Where available, HLA class I and class II types were taken from metadata supplied by the sample provider and were not determined by assay-based typing. The prospective study material was composed of cDNA or gDNA derived from T cells, B-cell-depleted T cells, or PBMCs. Broader findings and caveats from the paper: The amount of clinical and demographic metadata varied by source and participant and was provided uncurated.

The CDR3 has 10 amino acids, counting the end cysteine and phenylalanine. Only the CDR3 region is kept as DNA, spanning 30 bases read in frame from base 1. Relative to germline, V is 4 bases shorter and J is 7 bases shorter, with 4 bases between their ends. The immunoSEQ Assay, a bias-controlled multiplex PCR, was used to amplify TCRbeta CDR3 regions from genomic DNA. On the authors' methods: Within the assay, amplification of reference gene primers was used to estimate how many nucleated cells each sample contained. To quantify the absolute abundance of each unique TCRbeta CDR3 rearrangement, sequence reads were collapsed and filtered. For each sample, productive Simpson clonality was calculated by taking the square root of Simpson's diversity index across productive rearrangements. TCRdb took over this immuneACCESS table, retaining in-frame rearrangements with V and J assigned. Such tables are incomplete; in checked studies, under half of the missing clones stem from an unresolved V gene, and the remainder is unexplained. V, J and clone size are those of that table, while D and trimming were read from the DNA. The sample table contains 300,000 or so clones; only one count was recorded for 80% to 90% of them. Of the sample, about 6% is held by the ten largest clones.

This receptor was identified in a young man who had recovered from COVID-19. Sequenced: peripheral blood. The chain uses TRBV12-3 or TRBV12-4 and TRBJ1-2; the D gene lacks a confident call. Here the CDR3 is given as CASSSGGYTF. At the DNA level, the sequence is TGTGCCAGCAGTTCCGGTGGCTACACCTTC.